This T cell receptor (beta chain) was identified during a study of beta chain features in type 1 diabetes. About the research overall: Across the samples, 107,917,701 sorted cells were examined in total.

CD45RO/CCR7/CD25/CD127/CD95/CD27 staining was used to isolate CD4+ naive, central memory, regulatory and stem cell-like memory cells by sorting. Germline V gives CDR1 SGHVS, CDR2 FQNEAQ. The CDR3 totals 12 residues. Trimming stripped 5 bases from V and 5 bases from J, with 9 bases between. cDNA synthesis used the whole RNA isolate, giving expressed TCRB sequences. Sequenced naive, central memory and regulatory T cell samples produced an average of about 3.57 million reads. The data were produced by immunoSEQ multiplex PCR, yet TCRdb's version contains in-frame clones alone and is incomplete. The table shows 850,000 to 900,000 clones, with roughly 16% occurring only once.

The rearrangement links TRBV7-8 to TRBJ1-2; possible D gene TRBD1, 5 bases. Sequenced sample: naive CD4+ T cells from blood. The source is a woman between 18 and 30 years old in good health. CDR3 nucleotides: TGTGCCAGCAGCGGCAGGGAGTATGGCTACACCTTC. This encodes CASSGREYGYTF. Together with reference TRBV7-8 and TRBJ1-2, the CDR3 gives the full variable domain: GAGVSQSPRYKVAKRGQDVALRCDPISGHVSLFWYQQALGQGPEFLTYFQNEAQLDKSGLPSDRFFAERPEGSVSTLKIQRTQQEDSAVYLCASSGREYGYTFGSGTRLTVV.